The next 29 T cell receptor beta chains were all read from a single sample in a study of graft-versus-host responses after intestinal transplantation (dated by TCRdb to the early 2020s). Taken with the paper, the label for time point translates to: cells obtained before transplantation from donor or recipient. For these TCRs, the target antigens are not known. The library came from the immunoSEQ multiplex PCR assay. TCRdb limited this immuneACCESS table to in-frame rearrangements with V and J called. A share of clones is missing; checked studies link under half to unresolved V genes, and the rest is unexplained. This sample holds more than 90,000 clones; approximately 93% were observed only once. Around 1% of the sample goes to the ten largest clones. Here the sequenced sample was unstimulated CD8+ T cells sorted from spleen or lymph node cells, taken before transplant. All receptors come from a human donor who was the organ donor for an intestinal transplant.

This sequence joins TRBV16 and TRBJ2-7; 12 bases are a match to TRBD2. Trimming at V came to 2 bases and at J to 4 bases, leaving 3 bases not matched to a gene. The CDR3 is made up of 15 amino acids. From germline, CDR1 is KGHSY and CDR2 FQNENV. CDR3 protein: CASSQTSGRRYEQYF. The CDR3 DNA reads as TGTGCCAGCAGCCAAACTAGCGGGAGGCGTTACGAGCAGTACTTC. Supplemented by reference TRBV16 and TRBJ2-7, the full variable domain reads GEEVAQTPKHLVRGEGQKAKLYCAPIKGHSYVFWYQQVLKNEFKFLISFQNENVFDETGMPKERFSAKCLPNSPCSLEIQATKLEDSAVYFCASSQTSGRRYEQYFGPGTRLTVT.

The sample holds one count of this clone. This rearrangement joins TRBV6-5 to TRBJ2-7, with D possibly being TRBD1 or TRBD2 (7 bases each). V was pared by 4 bases and J by 5 bases, with 18 bases between. The CDR3 is 15 amino acids. Germline CDR1 is MNHEY and CDR2 is SVGAGI. The CDR3 protein is CASSSPGRGHNEQYF. The CDR3 DNA sequence: TGTGCCAGCAGTTCCCCGGGGAGGGGGCATAACGAGCAGTACTTC.

J is TRBJ2-3 and V is TRBV6-5; no reliable D call. Germline V CDR1 and CDR2: MNHEY, SVGAGI. The V gene lost 5 bases and the J gene lost 3 bases, with 9 bases spanning the gap. The CDR3 has 13 residues. The CDR3 region has the DNA TGTGCCAGCAGTAGTCACTCTACAGATACGCAGTATTTT. Translating it yields CASSSHSTDTQYF.

The J gene is TRBJ1-2, the V gene TRBV7-9, with 8 positions matching TRBD1. This CDR3 spans 14 amino acids. The V segment lost 1 base and the J segment 6 bases; nucleotides outside the gene matches: 4. The germline V gene encodes CDR1 SEHNR and CDR2 FQNEAQ (reference sequence). CDR3 sequence: CASSLGTTGDGYTF. CDR3 DNA sequence: TGTGCCAGCAGCTTAGGAACGACAGGGGATGGCTACACCTTC. Combining the CDR3 with reference TRBV7-9 and TRBJ1-2 gives the whole variable domain DTGVSQNPRHKITKRGQNVTFRCDPISEHNRLYWYRQTLGQGPEFLTYFQNEAQLEKSRLLSDRFSAERPKGSFSTLEIQRTEQGDSAMYLCASSLGTTGDGYTFGSGTRLTVV.

The chain uses TRBV6-1 and TRBJ1-2; D may be TRBD1 (5 bases). Between the trimmed V and J ends, which lost 1 base and 4 bases, there was a span of 13 bases. The CDR3 runs to 15 residues. The germline V gene encodes CDR1 MNHNS and CDR2 SASEGT. In DNA form, the CDR3 reads TGTGCCAGCAGTGAAGTACGACAGCTTTCCTATGGCTACACCTTC. It specifies CASSEVRQLSYGYTF.

V usage is TRBV29-1 and J usage is TRBJ2-2; D may be TRBD1 or TRBD2 (5 bases each). The CDR3 sequence is 13 residues long. Germline CDR1 and CDR2: SQVTM and ANQGSEA. Trimming took off 4 bases at V and 5 bases at J, with 11 bases between the two ends. DNA for the CDR3: TGCAGCGTTGTGGGGGTCAGGACCGGGGAGCTGTTTTTT. Translated, it gives CSVVGVRTGELFF.

The chain carries TRBV28 and TRBJ2-2; D perhaps matches TRBD1 (7 bases). V was trimmed by 5 bases and J by 6 bases, leaving 40 bases between them. Germline V lookup: CDR1 MDHEN, CDR2 SYDVKM. The CDR3 length is 23 residues. The CDR3 DNA sequence: TGTGCCAGCAGTACGATCCTCGAGGGGGCGGGACGGAAGAGTGGGGACGTGGCCGGGGAGCTGTTTTTT. Translating gives CASSTILEGAGRKSGDVAGELFF.

The J gene is TRBJ2-6, the V gene TRBV9; tentatively, D is TRBD1 (6 bases). Trimming removed 0 bases from V and 0 bases from J, with 22 bases in between. Germline lookup yields CDR1 SGDLS and CDR2 YYNGEE. The CDR3 contains 21 residues. The CDR3, as DNA: TGTGCCAGCAGCGTAGGGTTCCGGGGACAACACCCCATCTCTGGGGCCAACGTCCTGACTTTC. Residues: CASSVGFRGQHPISGANVLTF.

The rearrangement links TRBV27 to TRBJ1-2; TRBD1 agrees at 9 bases. J was trimmed by 7 bases and V by 5 bases; bases with no gene match: 14. CDR3 length equals 16 residues. In germline, CDR1 is MNHEY, CDR2 SMNVEV (reference sequence). CDR3 DNA sequence: TGTGCCAGCAGTCCTCTGAGACAGACAGGGGGAAGTGGCTACACCTTC. Protein product: CASSPLRQTGGSGYTF.

V gene TRBV28 combines with J gene TRBJ2-3; 7 bases agree with TRBD2. CDR1 and CDR2 from the germline V gene are MDHEN and SYDVKM. V was clipped by 0 bases and J by 6 bases; unmatched bases: 0. The CDR3 runs 13 residues. The CDR3 reads CASSLWGGDTQYF. The CDR3 DNA follows: TGTGCCAGCAGTTTATGGGGGGGGGATACGCAGTATTTT.

The chain uses TRBV7-9 and TRBJ2-7; 10 nucleotides match TRBD2. This CDR3 is built from 15 residues. Looked up from germline, CDR1 is SEHNR and CDR2 is FQNEAQ (reference sequence). After removal of 5 bases from V and 0 bases from J, the junction contained 4 bases not matched to a gene. The CDR3 DNA reads as TGTGCCAGCAGCCCTTCTAGCGGGAGCTCCTACGAGCAGTACTTC. This codes for CASSPSSGSSYEQYF.

The genes are TRBV13 and TRBJ2-1; 7 positions match TRBD2. CDR3 length equals 20 residues. In germline, CDR1 is PRHDT, CDR2 FYEKMQ (reference sequence). V was pared by 4 bases and J by 0 bases, with 18 bases of the junction left unmatched. The CDR3 bases are TGTGCCAGCAGCTCTTGGGGGGGTAGCGGGCTGGTGGGCTCCTACAATGAGCAGTTCTTC. Protein: CASSSWGGSGLVGSYNEQFF. Looking up the rest from reference TRBV13 and TRBJ2-1 gives the full variable domain: AAGVIQSPRHLIKEKRETATLKCYPIPRHDTVYWYQQGPGQDPQFLISFYEKMQSDKGSIPDRFSAQQFSDYHSELNMSSLELGDSALYFCASSSWGGSGLVGSYNEQFFGPGTRLTVL.

This chain connects TRBV27 to TRBJ2-7; either TRBD1 or TRBD2 may fit D (5 bases each). CDR3 length: 14 residues. The germline V gene encodes CDR1 MNHEY and CDR2 SMNVEV (reference sequence). The ends were cut back, 2 bases at V and 4 bases at J, with 12 bases in the middle. In DNA form, the CDR3 reads TGTGCCAGCAGTTTAGGGTCAGGGAGATACGAGCAGTACTTC. Translating it yields CASSLGSGRYEQYF.

The J gene is TRBJ2-5, the V gene TRBV29-1; TRBD2 agrees at 11 bases. Germline CDR1 reads SQVTM; CDR2 reads ANQGSEA. With V trimmed by 4 bases and J by 3 bases, 10 bases remained unmatched. The CDR3 is 16 residues long. For the CDR3, the DNA is TGCAGCGTTGCCGGGACTAGCGGAAGACGAGAAGAGACCCAGTACTTC. It codes for CSVAGTSGRREETQYF.

This clone was counted a single time. This chain links TRBV29-1 with TRBJ2-7, with D possibly matching TRBD2 (6 bases). This CDR3 is 12 amino acids long. With 6 bases removed from V and 6 bases from J, the gap between germline ends came to 15 bases. From germline, CDR1 is SQVTM and CDR2 ANQGSEA. CDR3 residues: CSVGLPNGEQYF. The CDR3 bases are TGCAGCGTGGGACTCCCCAATGGCGAGCAGTACTTC.

This clone was seen only once. The rearrangement links TRBV6-9 to TRBJ1-1, with 7 positions matching TRBD1. The CDR3 consists of 15 residues. The germline V gene encodes CDR1 MNHGY and CDR2 SVAAGI. V lost 4 bases, J lost 1 base, and 6 bases stayed unmatched. The CDR3 loop is CASSLKDRRNTEAFF. For the CDR3, the DNA is TGTGCCAGCAGTTTAAAGGACAGGCGGAACACTGAAGCTTTCTTT.

V gene TRBV11-2 combines with J gene TRBJ1-2; D not resolved. Trimming shortened V by 5 bases and J by 0 bases, and 22 bases separated the two germline ends. Germline CDR1 and CDR2: SGHAT and FQNNGV. CDR3 length: 18 amino acids. CDR3 DNA: TGTGCCAGCAGCCCCCAGTGGAGGGCCCCTCAAGCTAACTATGGCTACACCTTC. Translation: CASSPQWRAPQANYGYTF. Full variable domain (remainder filled in from reference TRBV11-2 and TRBJ1-2): EAGVAQSPRYKIIEKRQSVAFWCNPISGHATLYWYQQILGQGPKLLIQFQNNGVVDDSQLPKDRFSAERLKGVDSTLKIQPAKLEDSAVYLCASSPQWRAPQANYGYTFGSGTRLTVV.

This chain connects TRBV6-5 to TRBJ1-5; the match to TRBD1 covers 7 bases. Per germline, CDR1 MNHEY and CDR2 SVGAGI. CDR3 length: 13 amino acids. The J segment lost 7 bases and the V segment lost 6 bases, leaving 6 bases of the junction unmatched. The CDR3 bases are TGTGCCAGCAGCAGAAACAGGGGACAGCCCCAGCATTTT. Encoded protein: CASSRNRGQPQHF.

The chain links TRBV10-3 to TRBJ1-5; D is unresolved. Trimming took off 2 bases at V and 7 bases at J, with 9 bases between the two ends. Germline CDR1 and CDR2: ENHRY and SYGVKD. The CDR3 sequence is 13 residues long. The CDR3 coding sequence is TGTGCCATCAGTGAGGGAGGTAAACAGCCCCAGCATTTT. Protein product: CAISEGGKQPQHF.

The rearrangement links TRBV29-1 to TRBJ1-2, with 7 bases fitting TRBD1. Germline-derived CDR1 and CDR2 are SQVTM and ANQGSEA. The trim removed 6 bases at V and 7 bases at J, leaving 8 bases unmatched. The CDR3 runs to 12 residues. The CDR3 loop reads CSVNKGQLGYTF. The DNA of the CDR3 is TGCAGCGTGAATAAGGGACAGCTTGGCTACACCTTC.

This clone showed up just once. The chain couples TRBV10-1 to TRBJ2-5; the match to TRBD2 covers 8 bases. This CDR3 comprises 16 residues. Unmatched junction bases numbered 13, after V lost 7 bases and J lost 3 bases. Germline values: CDR1 WNHNN, CDR2 SYGVQD (reference sequence). The CDR3 sequence: CASKGHGAGGKETQYF. DNA for the CDR3: TGCGCCAGCAAGGGTCATGGGGCGGGAGGTAAAGAGACCCAGTACTTC.

This chain links TRBV29-1 with TRBJ2-3; D is possibly TRBD1 (6 bases). Trimming left V 4 bases short and J 2 bases short, with 13 bases between. CDR3 size: 14 residues. CDR1 is SQVTM, CDR2 ANQGSEA, per germline. CDR3 protein: CSVAQDSLTDTQYF. DNA for the CDR3: TGCAGCGTTGCCCAGGACAGTCTCACAGATACGCAGTATTTT.

The V call is TRBV5-1, the J call TRBJ2-7, with no clear D. There are 13 residues in the CDR3. Trimming left V 0 bases short and J 5 bases short, with 9 bases between. CDR1 SGHRS and CDR2 YFSETQ come from the germline V gene. This CDR3 is CASSLGTKDEQYF. DNA of the CDR3: TGCGCCAGCAGCTTGGGTACTAAGGACGAGCAGTACTTC.

V is TRBV19 and J is TRBJ2-7; D remains unclear. The CDR3 spans 15 residues. The V end lost 1 base, the J end lost 4 bases, and 14 bases lay between the germline ends. Germline V gene data show CDR1 as LNHDA and CDR2 as SQIVND (reference sequence). CDR3 region: CASSIGLRATYEQYF. The CDR3 nucleotides are TGTGCCAGTAGTATAGGGCTTAGGGCTACTTACGAGCAGTACTTC.

The V gene is TRBV7-9, the J gene TRBJ2-5; TRBD1 aligns across 9 bases. The V gene's germline CDR1 is SEHNR and CDR2 FQNEAQ (reference sequence). The J segment lost 4 bases and the V segment lost 4 bases, leaving 4 bases of the junction unmatched. CDR3 length: 14 residues. DNA for the CDR3: TGTGCCAGCAGCTCCGGGACAGGGATAGAGACCCAGTACTTC. It encodes CASSSGTGIETQYF.

The rearrangement uses TRBV30 and TRBJ1-1, with D possibly TRBD1 on 6 matching bases. The germline gives CDR1 GTSNPN, CDR2 SVGIG (reference sequence). V lost 2 bases, J lost 1 base, and 11 bases lay in between. CDR3 size: 14 residues. CDR3 in amino acids: CAWSRDTWNTEAFF. CDR3 bases: TGTGCCTGGAGTAGGGACACCTGGAACACTGAAGCTTTCTTT.

This rearrangement joins TRBV27 to TRBJ2-1; D is perhaps TRBD2 (5 bases). The CDR3 consists of 14 residues. Deletions cut 4 bases from V and 3 bases from J, with 10 bases between. CDR1 and CDR2 from the germline V gene are MNHEY and SMNVEV (reference sequence). CDR3 DNA sequence: TGTGCCAGCAGTTCGAGCGGTATCTACAATGAGCAGTTCTTC. It yields the protein CASSSSGIYNEQFF.

The rearrangement joins TRBV28 to TRBJ2-2; D gene uncertain. The germline V gene has CDR1 MDHEN and CDR2 SYDVKM. V was cut by 5 bases and J by 3 bases, with 7 bases left in between. This CDR3 is 13 amino acids long. CDR3 region: CASSSAYTGELFF. DNA for the CDR3: TGTGCCAGCAGTAGCGCCTACACCGGGGAGCTGTTTTTT.

The rearrangement uses TRBV11-2 and TRBJ2-2, with 14 bases identical to TRBD2. The ends lost 5 bases at V and 1 base at J; junction bases unmatched: 6. This CDR3 is built from 18 residues. Germline lookup yields CDR1 SGHAT and CDR2 FQNNGV. CDR3 sequence (DNA): TGTGCCAGCAGCGGGACTAGCGGGAGAAAAGGGAACACCGGGGAGCTGTTTTTT. This encodes CASSGTSGRKGNTGELFF. Looking up the rest from reference TRBV11-2 and TRBJ2-2 gives the full variable domain: EAGVAQSPRYKIIEKRQSVAFWCNPISGHATLYWYQQILGQGPKLLIQFQNNGVVDDSQLPKDRFSAERLKGVDSTLKIQPAKLEDSAVYLCASSGTSGRKGNTGELFFGEGSRLTVL.